This TCR beta chain is from a study of blood T cell repertoires in COVID-19. Across the study: Samples taken during acute and convalescent COVID-19 were collected in the United States, Italy and Spain.

Looked up from germline, CDR1 is SGHRS and CDR2 is YFSETQ. The J segment lost 4 bases and the V segment lost 0 bases, leaving 6 bases of the junction unmatched. This CDR3 region has 15 residues. Methods used by the authors: For nucleated cells, counts were estimated from reference gene primer amplification. Repertoires were generated with immunoSEQ multiplex PCR, while TCRdb's copy carries only in-frame clones and drops some. The V and J calls and clone size are taken from that table; D and trimming were inferred from the DNA. The sample includes 85,000 to 95,000 clones, about 91% of them seen just once.

Material: peripheral blood. This chain uses TRBV5-1 with TRBJ2-5; TRBD2 matches 7 bases. This sequence originates from a man between 60 and 75 years old with acute or convalescent COVID-19. DNA for the CDR3: TGCGCCAGCAGCTTGGCCGGGGGGATTGGAGAGACCCAGTACTTC. This sequence encodes CASSLAGGIGETQYF. The full variable domain, its missing parts supplied by reference TRBV5-1 and TRBJ2-5, is KAGVTQTPRYLIKTRGQQVTLSCSPISGHRSVSWYQQTPGQGLQFLFEYFSETQRNKGNFPGRFSGRQFSNSRSEMNVSTLELGDSALYLCASSLAGGIGETQYFGPGTRLLVL.